This T cell receptor (beta chain) derives from a study of blood T cell repertoires in COVID-19. Across the whole study: Some COVID-19 samples were acute and others convalescent; all came from the United States, Italy and Spain. T cells, B-cell-depleted T cells, or PBMCs provided the cDNA or gDNA that served as material.

TCRdb keeps only in-frame clones here, not all; method: immunoSEQ multiplex PCR. This sample has roughly 150,000 clones, with 70% to 85% found just once. This CDR3 has 16 amino acids. In germline, CDR1 is LNHDA, CDR2 SQIVND (reference sequence). With V trimmed by 7 bases and J by 0 bases, 9 bases remained unmatched. The source of this sequence is a woman in her forties or fifties in a cohort sampled during active or convalescent COVID-19. The sequenced sample consisted of peripheral blood. V gene TRBV19 combines with J gene TRBJ2-7; 10 bases fit TRBD1. The CDR3 sequence is CASTGLRDRGSYEQYF. As DNA, the CDR3 is TGTGCCAGTACCGGGCTCCGGGACAGGGGCTCCTACGAGCAGTACTTC.